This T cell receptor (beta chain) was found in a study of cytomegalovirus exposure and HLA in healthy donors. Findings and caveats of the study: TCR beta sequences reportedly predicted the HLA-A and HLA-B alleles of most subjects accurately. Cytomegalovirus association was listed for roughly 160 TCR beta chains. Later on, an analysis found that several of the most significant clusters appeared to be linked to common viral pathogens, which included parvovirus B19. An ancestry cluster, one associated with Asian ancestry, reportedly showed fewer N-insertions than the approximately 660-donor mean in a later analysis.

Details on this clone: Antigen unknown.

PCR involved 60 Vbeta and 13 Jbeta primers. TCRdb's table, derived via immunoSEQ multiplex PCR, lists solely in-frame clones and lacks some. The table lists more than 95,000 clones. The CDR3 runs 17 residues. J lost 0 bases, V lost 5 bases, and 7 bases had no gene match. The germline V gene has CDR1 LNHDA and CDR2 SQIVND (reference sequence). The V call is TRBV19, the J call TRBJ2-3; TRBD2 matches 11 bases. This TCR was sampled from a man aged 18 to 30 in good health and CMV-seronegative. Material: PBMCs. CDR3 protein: CASSWDGTSGSTDTQYF. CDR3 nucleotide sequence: TGTGCCAGTAGTTGGGACGGGACTAGCGGTAGCACAGATACGCAGTATTTT.